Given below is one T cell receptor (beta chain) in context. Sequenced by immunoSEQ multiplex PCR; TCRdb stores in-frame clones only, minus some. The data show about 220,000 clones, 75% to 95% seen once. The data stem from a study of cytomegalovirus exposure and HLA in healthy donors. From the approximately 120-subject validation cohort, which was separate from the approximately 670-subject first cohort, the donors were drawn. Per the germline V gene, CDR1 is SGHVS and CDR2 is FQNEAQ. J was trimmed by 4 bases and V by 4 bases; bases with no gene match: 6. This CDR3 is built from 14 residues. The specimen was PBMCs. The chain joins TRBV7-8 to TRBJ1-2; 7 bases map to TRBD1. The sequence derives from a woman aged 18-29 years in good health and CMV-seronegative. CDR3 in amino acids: CASSSSDRIYGYTF. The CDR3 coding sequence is TGTGCCAGCAGCTCGTCGGACAGGATCTATGGCTACACCTTC.